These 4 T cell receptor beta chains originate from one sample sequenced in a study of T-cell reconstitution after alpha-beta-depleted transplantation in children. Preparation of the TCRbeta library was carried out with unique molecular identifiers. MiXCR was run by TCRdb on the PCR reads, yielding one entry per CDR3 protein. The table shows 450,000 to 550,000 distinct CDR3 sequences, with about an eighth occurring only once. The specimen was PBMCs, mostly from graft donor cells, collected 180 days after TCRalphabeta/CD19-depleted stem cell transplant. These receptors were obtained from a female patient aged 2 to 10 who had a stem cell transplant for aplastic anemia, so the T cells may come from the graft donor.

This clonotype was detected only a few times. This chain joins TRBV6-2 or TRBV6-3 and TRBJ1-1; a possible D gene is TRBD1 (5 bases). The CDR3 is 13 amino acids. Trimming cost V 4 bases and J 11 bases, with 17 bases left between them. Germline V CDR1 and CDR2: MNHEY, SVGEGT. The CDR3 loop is CASSWAGLMGAFF. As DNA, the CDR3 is TGTGCCAGCAGTTGGGCAGGGTTGATGGGGGCTTTCTTT.

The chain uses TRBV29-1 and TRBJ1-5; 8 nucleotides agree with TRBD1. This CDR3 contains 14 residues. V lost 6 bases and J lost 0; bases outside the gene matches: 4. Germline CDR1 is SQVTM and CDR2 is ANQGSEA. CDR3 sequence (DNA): TGCAGCGTGGGTGGACAGGGTAGCAATCAGCCCCAGCATTTT. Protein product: CSVGGQGSNQPQHF.

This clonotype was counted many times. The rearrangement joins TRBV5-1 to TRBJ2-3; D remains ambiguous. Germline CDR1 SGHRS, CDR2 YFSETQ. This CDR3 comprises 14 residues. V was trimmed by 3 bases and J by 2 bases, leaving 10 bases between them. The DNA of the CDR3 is TGCGCCAGCAGCTCGGGCACATACACAGATACGCAGTATTTT. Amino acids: CASSSGTYTDTQYF.

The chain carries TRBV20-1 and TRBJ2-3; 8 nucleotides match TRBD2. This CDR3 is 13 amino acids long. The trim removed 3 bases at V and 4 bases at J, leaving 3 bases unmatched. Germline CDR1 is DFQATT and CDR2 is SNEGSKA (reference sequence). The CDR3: CSARPTSADTQYF. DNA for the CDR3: TGCAGTGCTAGGCCGACTAGCGCAGATACGCAGTATTTT.